The sequence of this T cell receptor (beta chain) was determined in a study of OX40 agonist ivuxolimab in advanced cancers. Germline V gene sequence: CDR1 MNHEY, CDR2 SMNVEV (reference sequence). V was cut by 3 bases and J by 5 bases, with 16 bases left in between. There are 15 residues in the CDR3. Some clones are missing from TCRdb's copy, which holds only in-frame ones; the method was immunoSEQ multiplex PCR. Among around 63,000 clones, 75% to 90% were seen once, and the ten largest hold 10% to 14%. The receptor's source is an adult with an advanced solid tumor such as melanoma, head and neck, liver or kidney cancer. The chain employs TRBV27 and TRBJ2-5; tentative D call: TRBD1 (5 bases). Sequencing used CD4+ or CD8+ T cells sorted from blood, obtained in a trial of the OX40 agonist ivuxolimab. The CDR3 reads CASSLSVGSGETQYF. The CDR3 DNA follows: TGTGCCAGCAGTTTGTCCGTCGGGTCAGGGGAGACCCAGTACTTC.